This T cell receptor beta chain appears in the sequencing data of a study of blood T cell repertoires in COVID-19. Study-level information: Sample material is recorded as cDNA or gDNA derived from T cells, B-cell-depleted T cells, or PBMCs.

In the original analysis: Scientists estimated how many nucleated cells there were by amplifying reference gene primers. This table comes from immunoSEQ multiplex PCR, and its TCRdb copy is limited to in-frame clones, with some not included. The V and J calls and clone size are taken from that table; D and trimming were inferred from the DNA. The sample consists of 200,000 to 300,000 clones, 87% of them appearing once. CDR1 is SGHAT, CDR2 FQNNGV, per germline. The CDR3 has 13 residues. V was trimmed by 5 bases and J by 11 bases, leaving 16 bases between them. The clonotype comes from a woman between 25 and 40 years old with acute COVID-19. Sequencing input: PBMCs or T cells enriched from blood (not recorded which). V usage is TRBV11-2 and J usage is TRBJ1-5; possibly TRBD1 for D (6 bases). The CDR3 spells CASSRGFTGTQHF. The CDR3 DNA follows: TGTGCCAGCAGCCGAGGGTTTACAGGGACCCAGCATTTT.